These 20 T cell receptor beta chains originate from one sample sequenced in a study of shared clonotypes between healthy human individuals. Here immunoSEQ multiplex PCR was the method, and the copy in TCRdb shows in-frame clones only, minus some. The table shows fewer than 1.6 million clones, with 98% occurring only once. Sequenced material: naive CD4+ T cells sorted from blood. Subset of the sample: CD45RA+ positively selected. The receptors here all came from a man aged 25-45 years in good health.

This chain connects TRBV6-6 to TRBJ2-7, with 11 bases fitting TRBD1. The CDR3 has 15 residues. Germline V gene lookup returns CDR1 MNHNY and CDR2 SVGAGI (reference sequence). J lost 4 bases, V lost 2 bases, and 4 bases had no gene match. CDR3 nucleotide sequence: TGTGCCAGCAGTTACGATGGACAGGGGGCTTACGAGCAGTACTTC. As protein: CASSYDGQGAYEQYF.

J is TRBJ2-5 and V is TRBV27, with 12 bases fitting TRBD2. V lost 5 bases to trimming and J lost 5 bases; unmatched junction nucleotides: 12. Germline V gives CDR1 MNHEY, CDR2 SMNVEV (reference sequence). This CDR3 comprises 17 residues. The CDR3 bases are TGTGCCAGCAGTCTATTCCCGACTAGCGGGAGTCGGGAGACCCAGTACTTC. Protein product: CASSLFPTSGSRETQYF.

V and J are TRBV6-4 and TRBJ2-3; the match to TRBD2 covers 8 bases. Trimming at V came to 5 bases and at J to 5 bases, leaving 9 bases not matched to a gene. The CDR3 sequence is 15 residues long. The germline V gene encodes CDR1 MRHNA and CDR2 SNTAGT. CDR3 sequence (DNA): TGTGCCAGCAGTCTTACCGGGACTAGGGTAGATACGCAGTATTTT. Its translation is CASSLTGTRVDTQYF.

The V call is TRBV2, the J call TRBJ1-2; tentatively, D is TRBD1 (5 bases). Germline V gene sequence: CDR1 SNHLY, CDR2 FYNNEI. The V gene lost 6 bases and the J gene lost 7 bases, with 18 bases spanning the gap. The CDR3 sequence is 14 residues long. This CDR3 is CASRVVSGHFGYTF. CDR3 DNA: TGTGCCAGCAGAGTAGTATCAGGGCATTTTGGCTACACCTTC. Complete variable domain (other parts from reference TRBV2 and TRBJ1-2): EPEVTQTPSHQVTQMGQEVILRCVPISNHLYFYWYRQILGQKVEFLVSFYNNEISEKSEIFDDQFSVERPDGSNFTLKIRSTKLEDSAMYFCASRVVSGHFGYTFGSGTRLTVV.

The rearrangement uses TRBV6-1 and TRBJ1-2; D perhaps matches TRBD1 (5 bases). Germline values: CDR1 MNHNS, CDR2 SASEGT. V lost 2 bases to trimming and J lost 3 bases, with 13 bases between them. The CDR3 is 15 amino acids. The CDR3 nucleotides are TGTGCCAGCAGTGAAAGTTGGAGGACACACTATGGCTACACCTTC. This codes for CASSESWRTHYGYTF.

This rearrangement joins TRBV4-1 to TRBJ2-1, with D possibly TRBD2 on 6 matching bases. CDR1 and CDR2 (germline): MGHRA, YSYEKL. The V and J ends lost 2 bases and 2 bases respectively, with 13 bases between them. The CDR3 runs 16 residues. CDR3 sequence: CASSQPIAATYNEQFF. The DNA for the CDR3 is TGCGCCAGCAGCCAACCTATAGCGGCTACCTACAATGAGCAGTTCTTC.

The V gene is TRBV28, the J gene TRBJ1-2, with unresolved D. The germline CDR1 and CDR2 sequences are MDHEN and SYDVKM. Trimming pared 5 bases from V and 4 bases from J, leaving 11 bases between. CDR3 size: 13 residues. CDR3 in amino acids: CASSRGGSYGYTF. CDR3 bases: TGTGCCAGCAGTCGAGGTGGCAGCTATGGCTACACCTTC.

V is TRBV6-6 and J is TRBJ2-7, with D maybe TRBD1 (5 bases). CDR3 length: 13 amino acids. Germline loops: CDR1 MNHNY, CDR2 SVGAGI (reference sequence). The V and J ends lost 6 bases and 4 bases respectively, with 13 bases between them. CDR3 DNA sequence: TGTGCCAGCAGGCGACAGTCGAGTTACGAGCAGTACTTC. The encoded protein is CASRRQSSYEQYF.

The chain joins TRBV5-4 to TRBJ2-5, with 10 bases aligning to TRBD2. This CDR3 spans 15 amino acids. Trimming cost V 1 base and J 1 base; bases outside gene matches: 1. Germline V gene lookup returns CDR1 SGHNT and CDR2 YYREEE (reference sequence). The CDR3 is CASSLTSGTQETQYF. DNA for the CDR3: TGTGCCAGCAGCTTGACTAGCGGGACCCAAGAGACCCAGTACTTC.

The gene calls are TRBV15 and TRBJ2-1; 9 bases map to TRBD2. Per the germline V gene, CDR1 is LNHNV and CDR2 is YYDKDF (reference sequence). This CDR3 is 14 amino acids long. The V gene end was trimmed by 5 bases and the J gene end by 7 bases; junction bases not matched to a gene: 6. This CDR3 is CATSWREGRNEQFF. CDR3 DNA sequence: TGTGCCACCAGCTGGCGGGAGGGGAGAAATGAGCAGTTCTTC.

The table lists this clone with a count of one. The genes are TRBV30 and TRBJ2-2; D gene uncertain. From germline, CDR1 is GTSNPN and CDR2 SVGIG (reference sequence). There are 13 residues in the CDR3. Trimming left V 4 bases short and J 5 bases short, with 11 bases between. DNA of the CDR3: TGTGCCTGGAAGGGTTGGGGTACCGGGGAGCTGTTTTTT. Translation: CAWKGWGTGELFF. Full variable domain (missing parts from reference TRBV30 and TRBJ2-2): SQTIHQWPATLVQPVGSPLSLECTVEGTSNPNLYWYRQAAGRGLQLLFYSVGIGQISSEVPQNLSASRPQDRQFILSSKKLLLSDSGFYLCAWKGWGTGELFFGEGSRLTVL.

V usage is TRBV19 and J usage is TRBJ2-1; 9 positions agree with TRBD1. The junction had 1 base not matched to a gene; V was cut back by 5 bases and J by 5 bases. Germline assignment: CDR1 LNHDA and CDR2 SQIVND (reference sequence). The CDR3 length is 13 residues. CDR3 nucleotides: TGTGCCAGTAGTCGACAGGGGGACAATGAGCAGTTCTTC. The encoded protein is CASSRQGDNEQFF.

This clone has just a few counts. This sequence joins TRBV11-2 and TRBJ2-5; D is perhaps TRBD2 (5 bases). In germline, CDR1 is SGHAT, CDR2 FQNNGV. The CDR3 covers 18 residues. Deletions cut 0 bases from V and 3 bases from J, with 20 bases between. The CDR3 region has the DNA TGTGCCAGCAGCTTAGATCTAACCCCGACTATAAGCGAAGAGACCCAGTACTTC. Residues: CASSLDLTPTISEETQYF.

This clone appeared once. This chain uses TRBV7-2 with TRBJ2-1, with D perhaps being TRBD1 or TRBD2 (5 bases each). Germline CDR1 SGHTA, CDR2 FQGNSA. The CDR3 length is 13 residues. V was pared by 5 bases and J by 6 bases, with 11 bases between. The CDR3 loop reads CASSPGRLNEQFF. The CDR3 nucleotides are TGTGCCAGCAGCCCGGGACGACTCAATGAGCAGTTCTTC.

The chain employs TRBV6-5 and TRBJ2-2; TRBD1 agrees at 7 bases. Losses at the gene ends were 7 bases for V and 5 bases for J; bases not matched to a gene: 10. Germline loops: CDR1 MNHEY, CDR2 SVGAGI. The CDR3 loop spans 15 amino acids. The CDR3 sequence: CASTLKGARTGELFF. For the CDR3, the DNA is TGTGCCAGCACTCTTAAGGGGGCGCGGACCGGGGAGCTGTTTTTT.

The chain carries TRBV19 and TRBJ2-2, with D perhaps matching TRBD2 (5 bases). The CDR3 is 15 amino acids. Germline-derived CDR1 and CDR2 are LNHDA and SQIVND (reference sequence). Trimming took 8 bases from V and 1 from J, leaving 14 bases between them. The DNA for the CDR3 is TGTGCCAGTTTCCCGCCTGGGAGGAACACCGGGGAGCTGTTTTTT. Translating gives CASFPPGRNTGELFF.

Points on this clone: Other nucleotide sequences from this sample produce the same CDR3. CDR3 nucleotides: TGCGCCAGCAGCTTTCTAGCGGAAAACACCGGGGAGCTGTTTTTT. Translated, it gives CASSFLAENTGELFF. The chain is built from TRBV5-1 and TRBJ2-2; 7 bases fit TRBD2. J gave up 2 bases and V 2 bases, and 3 bases lay outside the gene matches. Germline CDR1 reads SGHRS; CDR2 reads YFSETQ. The CDR3 length is 15 residues. The whole variable domain, remainder taken from reference TRBV5-1 and TRBJ2-2, is KAGVTQTPRYLIKTRGQQVTLSCSPISGHRSVSWYQQTPGQGLQFLFEYFSETQRNKGNFPGRFSGRQFSNSRSEMNVSTLELGDSALYLCASSFLAENTGELFFGEGSRLTVL.

The chain links TRBV15 to TRBJ1-1; unclear D gene. This CDR3 comprises 15 residues. In germline, CDR1 is LNHNV, CDR2 YYDKDF (reference sequence). The V and J ends lost 0 bases and 3 bases respectively, with 11 bases between them. CDR3 DNA: TGTGCCACCAGCAGAGATCCACAGTTGGACACTGAAGCTTTCTTT. Amino acids: CATSRDPQLDTEAFF.

The chain links TRBV7-8 to TRBJ2-1; TRBD2 aligns across 9 bases. The J segment lost 2 bases and the V segment lost 5 bases, leaving 7 bases of the junction unmatched. The CDR3 runs 16 residues. Germline V CDR1 and CDR2: SGHVS, FQNEAQ. Here the CDR3 DNA reads TGTGCCAGCAGCCCAAAACTAGCGGGCGCCTACAATGAGCAGTTCTTC. It specifies CASSPKLAGAYNEQFF. The complete variable domain, with remaining parts taken from reference TRBV7-8 and TRBJ2-1, reads GAGVSQSPRYKVAKRGQDVALRCDPISGHVSLFWYQQALGQGPEFLTYFQNEAQLDKSGLPSDRFFAERPEGSVSTLKIQRTQQEDSAVYLCASSPKLAGAYNEQFFGPGTRLTVL.

V gene TRBV7-2 combines with J gene TRBJ2-4; D might be TRBD1 or TRBD2, each matching 6 bases. The CDR3 runs to 17 residues. Germline V gene lookup returns CDR1 SGHTA and CDR2 FQGNSA. Trimming removed 1 base at V and 3 bases at J, with 16 bases between. The CDR3: CASSLVGGGQGKNIQYF. Written as DNA, the CDR3 is TGTGCCAGCAGCTTAGTCGGGGGCGGGCAGGGCAAAAACATTCAGTACTTC. Complete variable domain (other parts from reference TRBV7-2 and TRBJ2-4): GAGVSQSPSNKVTEKGKDVELRCDPISGHTALYWYRQSLGQGLEFLIYFQGNSAPDKSGLPSDRFSAERTGGSVSTLTIQRTQQEDSAVYLCASSLVGGGQGKNIQYFGAGTRLSVL.